This TCR beta chain comes out of a study of beta chain features in type 1 diabetes. A remark on this clone: Antigen unknown.

Every bit of the isolated RNA underwent reverse transcription, so sequencing read expressed TCRB transcripts. Here immunoSEQ multiplex PCR was the method, and the copy in TCRdb shows in-frame clones only, minus some. The table lists about 700,000 clones, roughly 12% of them singletons. The authors sorted CD4+ naive, central memory, regulatory and stem cell-like memory cells via CD45RO/CCR7/CD25/CD127/CD95/CD27. Whole-study findings and limits: In every one of the four CD4+ subsets, TCRB CDR3s were moderately but significantly shorter in Type 1 diabetes patients.

Sequencing input: naive CD4+ T cells from blood. The source is a man younger than 35 with type 1 diabetes.

This CDR3 is CASSPREGSYNSPLHF. The CDR3 DNA sequence: TGCGCCAGCAGCCCAAGGGAGGGCTCCTATAATTCACCCCTCCACTTT. This chain connects TRBV5-1 to TRBJ1-6; D not resolved. Germline V gives CDR1 SGHRS, CDR2 YFSETQ. The CDR3 runs to 16 residues. V gave up 4 bases and J gave up 0 bases, with 11 bases separating them.